The 17 T cell receptor beta chains listed next were all sequenced from one sample in a study of a mutant IDH1 vaccine in newly diagnosed glioma. The repertoire was sequenced with immunoSEQ multiplex PCR; TCRdb's copy has only in-frame clones and lacks some. The sample shows more than 50,000 clones, about two thirds of them seen only once. These receptors have no identified antigens. Documented time point: week 47, end of study. The vaccine gave 300 ug of a 20-mer mutant IDH1 peptide subcutaneously per dose. The material sequenced was peripheral blood mononuclear cells (PBMCs), taken from a glioma patient whose treatment included an IDH1 peptide vaccine. These receptor sequences come from a man between 35 and 55 years old with glioma. Some clones in this sample may be carry-over from other donors' samples.

In this sample, this clone turned up a few times. V gene TRBV7-9 combines with J gene TRBJ1-6, with 10 bases matching TRBD1. The CDR3 contains 15 residues. Looked up from germline, CDR1 is SEHNR and CDR2 is FQNEAQ (reference sequence). V was pared by 4 bases and J by 7 bases, with 4 bases of the junction left unmatched. CDR3 sequence: CASSYGTGVNSPLHF. CDR3 nucleotides: TGTGCCAGCAGCTATGGGACAGGGGTAAATTCACCCCTCCACTTT.

V is TRBV29-1 and J is TRBJ2-1, with a weak D call TRBD1 (6 bases). Per germline, CDR1 SQVTM and CDR2 ANQGSEA. The CDR3 consists of 11 residues. Trimming removed 7 bases at V and 6 bases at J, with 10 bases between. The DNA for the CDR3 is TGCAGCGCAGGGGAAGGCAATGAGCAGTTCTTC. Its protein is CSAGEGNEQFF.

The V and J genes are TRBV5-1 and TRBJ1-5; D is perhaps TRBD1 (6 bases). V dropped 6 bases and J dropped 0 bases, with 16 bases sitting between them. This CDR3 contains 16 residues. Germline V gene data show CDR1 as SGHRS and CDR2 as YFSETQ. CDR3 region: CASTGTIPYSNQPQHF. DNA for the CDR3: TGCGCCAGCACCGGGACAATTCCCTATAGCAATCAGCCCCAGCATTTT.

V and J are TRBV7-8 and TRBJ2-7; D possibly corresponds to TRBD1 (5 bases). The germline V gene encodes CDR1 SGHVS and CDR2 FQNEAQ. CDR3 size: 14 residues. V was cut by 5 bases and J by 3 bases, with 14 bases left in between. Here the CDR3 DNA reads TGTGCCAGCAGCGACTGGGGCACTGACTACGAGCAGTACTTC. Translated, it gives CASSDWGTDYEQYF.

V is TRBV18 and J is TRBJ1-4; no definite D call. Trimming took 6 bases from V and 7 from J, leaving 18 bases between them. The CDR3 extends over 15 amino acids. The germline V gene has CDR1 KGHSH and CDR2 LQKENI. The CDR3 DNA sequence: TGTGCCAGCTCCCACGAAGAGGAGGCAGGTGAAAAACTGTTTTTT. Residues: CASSHEEEAGEKLFF.

V and J are TRBV7-2 and TRBJ1-2, with 8 bases fitting TRBD1. The CDR3 sequence is 15 residues long. The trim removed 5 bases at V and 13 bases at J, leaving 18 bases unmatched. Germline-derived CDR1 and CDR2 are SGHTA and FQGNSA. CDR3 sequence: CASSLRQGRISLATF. As DNA, the CDR3 is TGTGCCAGCAGCCTGAGACAGGGGAGAATATCGCTGGCCACCTTC. The full variable domain, in which reference TRBV7-2 and TRBJ1-2 provide the parts outside the CDR3, is GAGVSQSPSNKVTEKGKDVELRCDPISGHTALYWYRQSLGQGLEFLIYFQGNSAPDKSGLPSDRFSAERTGGSVSTLTIQRTQQEDSAVYLCASSLRQGRISLATFGSGTRLTVV.

The V call is TRBV9, the J call TRBJ2-5, with 7 bases matching TRBD2. With V trimmed by 2 bases and J by 2 bases, 3 bases remained unmatched. From germline, CDR1 is SGDLS and CDR2 YYNGEE. The CDR3 is 14 amino acids. CDR3 sequence: CASSVGTIQETQYF. The CDR3 DNA follows: TGTGCCAGCAGCGTCGGGACTATACAAGAGACCCAGTACTTC. The full variable domain, in which reference TRBV9 and TRBJ2-5 provide the parts outside the CDR3, is DSGVTQTPKHLITATGQRVTLRCSPRSGDLSVYWYQQSLDQGLQFLIQYYNGEERAKGNILERFSAQQFPDLHSELNLSSLELGDSALYFCASSVGTIQETQYFGPGTRLLVL.

In DNA, the CDR3 is TGCGCCAGCAGCGGGACAGGCTACGAGCAGTACTTC. Translating it yields CASSGTGYEQYF. V and J are TRBV5-1 and TRBJ2-7; 8 bases are shared with TRBD1. The CDR3 consists of 12 residues. The germline gives CDR1 SGHRS, CDR2 YFSETQ. J was trimmed by 3 bases and V by 4 bases; bases with no gene match: 0.

This clone was found a few times. The V call is TRBV5-1, the J call TRBJ1-5; D not resolved. Trimming left V 1 base short and J 0 bases short, with 8 bases between. Germline V gives CDR1 SGHRS, CDR2 YFSETQ. This CDR3 comprises 15 residues. CDR3 region: CASSLSGYSNQPQHF. DNA for the CDR3: TGCGCCAGCAGCTTGAGCGGTTATAGCAATCAGCCCCAGCATTTT. Together with reference TRBV5-1 and TRBJ1-5, the CDR3 gives the full variable domain: KAGVTQTPRYLIKTRGQQVTLSCSPISGHRSVSWYQQTPGQGLQFLFEYFSETQRNKGNFPGRFSGRQFSNSRSEMNVSTLELGDSALYLCASSLSGYSNQPQHFGDGTRLSIL.

The gene calls are TRBV19 and TRBJ1-5, with no clear D. The germline V gene has CDR1 LNHDA and CDR2 SQIVND (reference sequence). The CDR3 contains 13 residues. The V end lost 5 bases, the J end lost 3 bases, and 8 bases lay between the germline ends. The CDR3: CASSVQINQPQHF. The CDR3 nucleotides are TGTGCCAGTAGTGTACAGATCAATCAGCCCCAGCATTTT.

V is TRBV6-1 and J is TRBJ1-5; possibly TRBD1 for D (5 bases). The germline gives CDR1 MNHNS, CDR2 SASEGT. The V gene lost 6 bases and the J gene lost 0 bases, with 9 bases spanning the gap. The CDR3 extends over 14 amino acids. CDR3 loop: CASRAGYSNQPQHF. The CDR3 DNA reads as TGTGCCAGCAGGGCAGGGTATAGCAATCAGCCCCAGCATTTT.

J is TRBJ1-1 and V is TRBV7-9; possibly TRBD1 for D (6 bases). V was cut by 5 bases and J by 3 bases, with 16 bases left in between. Germline V gene lookup returns CDR1 SEHNR and CDR2 FQNEAQ (reference sequence). The CDR3 sequence is 15 residues long. This CDR3 reads CASSTLPGADTEAFF. CDR3 coding DNA: TGTGCCAGCAGCACCCTACCGGGGGCAGACACTGAAGCTTTCTTT.

The chain employs TRBV7-6 and TRBJ2-7; D gene uncertain. CDR1 is SGHVS, CDR2 FNYEAQ, per germline. The CDR3 has 14 residues. With 1 base removed from V and 2 bases from J, the gap between germline ends came to 9 bases. The CDR3 sequence is CASSLGRSAYEQYF. The CDR3 DNA reads TGTGCCAGCAGCTTAGGCAGGAGTGCCTACGAGCAGTACTTC.

The table lists this clone with a count of one. V usage is TRBV6-1 and J usage is TRBJ2-3, with 7 bases matching TRBD2. CDR1 and CDR2 (germline): MNHNS, SASEGT. There are 14 residues in the CDR3. J lost 4 bases, V lost 1 base, and 2 bases had no gene match. The CDR3 bases are TGTGCCAGCAGTGAAGGAGGGAGGGCAGATACGCAGTATTTT. Translated: CASSEGGRADTQYF.

The chain employs TRBV18 and TRBJ1-1, with a possible D match to TRBD1 (5 bases). The CDR3 consists of 13 residues. With 2 bases removed from V and 6 bases from J, the gap between germline ends came to 10 bases. Germline values: CDR1 KGHSH, CDR2 LQKENI. Here the CDR3 DNA reads TGTGCCAGCTCACCAGGGATCAGGGCTGAAGCTTTCTTT. Its protein is CASSPGIRAEAFF.

The chain joins TRBV27 to TRBJ1-5; D is undetermined. The V gene lost 0 bases and the J gene lost 2 bases, with 11 bases spanning the gap. The CDR3 length is 16 residues. Germline V lookup: CDR1 MNHEY, CDR2 SMNVEV (reference sequence). The CDR3 loop reads CASSLSWVHGNQPQHF. Here the CDR3 DNA reads TGTGCCAGCAGTTTATCGTGGGTTCATGGCAATCAGCCCCAGCATTTT.

The CDR3 is CSVDDGRDYGYTF. The CDR3 bases are TGCAGCGTTGATGACGGACGAGACTATGGCTACACCTTC. V and J are TRBV29-1 and TRBJ1-2, with D unresolved. CDR1 and CDR2 (germline): SQVTM, ANQGSEA. Between the trimmed V and J ends, which lost 3 bases and 3 bases, there was a span of 11 bases. The CDR3 runs to 13 residues.